The clone carrying this T cell receptor beta chain has only a few counts. No antigen is known for it. The CDR3 is made up of 14 amino acids. Trimming took 4 bases from V and 2 from J, leaving 12 bases between them. Per the germline V gene, CDR1 is SEHNR and CDR2 is FQNEAQ (reference sequence). These data come from a study of T cells in Graves' hyperthyroidism and ophthalmopathy. Looking at the study overall: Peripheral blood was drawn at first diagnosis, prior to all treatment. Study-wide findings and caveats: Most expanded thyroid clonotypes above 0.001 recurred in blood. Median prediction lead before ophthalmopathy onset was about 6.3 months with the model.

There were TCR beta CDR3 regions amplified from RNA transcripts. With the HTBI primer set, the TCR CDR3 went through a first round of RT-PCR. TCRdb passed the multiplex PCR reads through MiXCR, listing each CDR3 protein once. The table has about 610,000 distinct CDR3 sequences, approximately 14% seen once; the top ten hold roughly 4.5%. The receptor's source is a woman aged 40 to 50 with Graves' ophthalmopathy. The sample taken for sequencing was blood. This rearrangement joins TRBV7-9 to TRBJ2-7, with D perhaps TRBD2 (6 bases). CDR3: CASSYPGRPYEQYF. The CDR3 bases are TGTGCCAGCAGCTATCCCGGGAGACCCTACGAGCAGTACTTC.